Each of the 6 T cell receptor beta chains below was sequenced from the same sample in a study of cytomegalovirus exposure and HLA in healthy donors. PCR involved 60 Vbeta and 13 Jbeta primers. Repertoires were generated with immunoSEQ multiplex PCR, while TCRdb's copy carries only in-frame clones and drops some. The table records about 160,000 clones, roughly 80% of them present only once. Material: PBMCs. Receptor source: a female donor in good health and CMV-seronegative.

In the case of this clone: The junction departs from germline at one end; a sequencing error may be responsible. Other DNA variants within this sample encode the same CDR3. This sequence joins TRBV13 and TRBJ2-7, with D maybe TRBD1 (5 bases). The CDR3 runs 13 residues. The germline gives CDR1 PRHDT, CDR2 FYEKMQ (reference sequence). DNA of the CDR3: TGCGCCAGCAGCCGCAGGGCCAGCTACGAGCAGTACTTC. This codes for CASSRRASYEQYF. The whole variable domain, remainder taken from reference TRBV13 and TRBJ2-7, is AAGVIQSPRHLIKEKRETATLKCYPIPRHDTVYWYQQGPGQDPQFLISFYEKMQSDKGSIPDRFSAQQFSDYHSELNMSSLELGDSALYFCASSRRASYEQYFGPGTRLTVT.

The chain links TRBV4-1 to TRBJ2-3; TRBD2 is a possible D gene (7 bases). CDR1 and CDR2 (germline): MGHRA, YSYEKL. The CDR3 consists of 17 residues. The V end was cut by 0 bases, the J end by 7 bases, with 20 bases between. CDR3 sequence: CASSQDSGGAWLNTQYF. CDR3 nucleotides: TGCGCCAGCAGCCAAGATTCGGGGGGCGCATGGCTGAATACGCAGTATTTT.

The chain has TRBV7-2 and TRBJ2-3; 16 bases are a match to TRBD2. V shed 5 bases and J 4 bases; nucleotides not matched to a gene: 12. Germline V gene sequence: CDR1 SGHTA, CDR2 FQGNSA. The CDR3 is made up of 19 amino acids. In DNA form, the CDR3 reads TGTGCCAGCAGCCCGATGCCGCGGGGACTAGCGGGAGGGTCAGATACGCAGTATTTT. Its translation: CASSPMPRGLAGGSDTQYF.

The V gene is TRBV21-1, the J gene TRBJ2-7; TRBD1 is the table's D call, not checked against the DNA. TRBV21-1 is an annotated pseudogene. CDR3 length: 19 amino acids. Here the CDR3 DNA reads TGTGCCAGCAGCCTACCTCCGGGACAGGGGGAAAGCAACTCCTACGAGCAGTACTTC. It codes for CASSLPPGQGESNSYEQYF.

This clone has more than one count but fewer than ten. The chain uses TRBV7-2 and TRBJ1-5; D might be TRBD1 (5 bases). V lost 5 bases and J 2 bases, leaving 10 bases between the germline ends. Per the germline V gene, CDR1 is SGHTA and CDR2 is FQGNSA. CDR3 size: 14 residues. The CDR3 nucleotides are TGTGCCAGCAGCGGTCAGGGCGGCAATCAGCCCCAGCATTTT. As protein: CASSGQGGNQPQHF. Looking up the rest from reference TRBV7-2 and TRBJ1-5 gives the full variable domain: GAGVSQSPSNKVTEKGKDVELRCDPISGHTALYWYRQSLGQGLEFLIYFQGNSAPDKSGLPSDRFSAERTGGSVSTLTIQRTQQEDSAVYLCASSGQGGNQPQHFGDGTRLSIL.

This clone was detected a few times. In DNA form, the CDR3 reads TGTGCCAGCACCCTAGGCCCCGGGGTGGGCTACACCTTC. Protein product: CASTLGPGVGYTF. This chain links TRBV6-5 with TRBJ1-2; D is unclear. V was clipped by 7 bases and J by 8 bases, with 17 bases between them. The CDR3 covers 13 residues. Looked up from germline, CDR1 is MNHEY and CDR2 is SVGAGI.